A single sample gave rise to the 27 T cell receptor beta chains below, sequenced in a study of shared clonotypes between healthy human individuals. Sequencing used immunoSEQ multiplex PCR; TCRdb keeps in-frame clones, though not all of them. Of 2,500,000 or so clones listed, more than 80% are singletons. The sequenced sample consisted of naive CD4+ T cells sorted from blood. Subset indicated: CD45RA+ positively selected. The receptors stem from a man aged 18-30 years in good health.

CDR3 protein: CASGAWNTEAFF. The CDR3 nucleotides read TGTGCCAGCGGTGCGTGGAACACTGAAGCTTTCTTT. V and J are TRBV14 and TRBJ1-1, with unresolved D. With 8 bases removed from V and 1 base from J, the gap between germline ends came to 8 bases. The CDR3 has 12 amino acids. The germline gives CDR1 SGHDN, CDR2 FVKESK.

The rearrangement uses TRBV2 and TRBJ2-6, with 8 bases matching TRBD1. The J segment lost 2 bases and the V segment lost 4 bases, leaving 4 bases of the junction unmatched. Germline V lookup: CDR1 SNHLY, CDR2 FYNNEI. The CDR3 is made up of 16 amino acids. For the CDR3, the DNA is TGTGCCAGCAGTGGGCAGGGGGCGGCTGGGGCCAACGTCCTGACTTTC. Translated, it gives CASSGQGAAGANVLTF.

V gene TRBV14 combines with J gene TRBJ1-2, with TRBD1 matching over 8 bases. The CDR3 has 13 residues. Trimming at V came to 6 bases and at J to 5 bases, leaving 5 bases not matched to a gene. CDR1 is SGHDN and CDR2 is FVKESK in the germline V gene. CDR3 nucleotide sequence: TGTGCCAGCAGGGAGACAGGGGCGTATGGCTACACCTTC. Its translation is CASRETGAYGYTF.

This chain joins TRBV7-3 and TRBJ1-3; D is undetermined. This CDR3 comprises 13 residues. V dropped 5 bases and J dropped 2 bases, with 7 bases sitting between them. CDR1 and CDR2 (germline): SGHTA, FQGTGA. Here the CDR3 DNA reads TGTGCCAGCAGCCCCCGAACTGGAAACACCATATATTTT. Its translation: CASSPRTGNTIYF.

The chain joins TRBV4-2 to TRBJ1-4; 7 bases are shared with TRBD1. The CDR3 runs 16 residues. Germline CDR1 reads LGHNA; CDR2 reads YNFKEQ. V trimming: 0 bases; J trimming: 7 bases; junction bases outside the gene matches: 8. The CDR3 loop is CASSQEGQGGGEKLFF. CDR3 DNA: TGTGCCAGCAGCCAAGAAGGGCAGGGGGGAGGTGAAAAACTGTTTTTT.

Only a few counts were recorded for this clone. This chain connects TRBV10-3 to TRBJ1-2, with TRBD1 matching 7 bases. CDR3 length: 14 residues. The germline V gene has CDR1 ENHRY and CDR2 SYGVKD. The trim removed 0 bases at V and 4 bases at J, leaving 2 bases unmatched. DNA for the CDR3: TGTGCCATCAGTGAGTCGACAGGGATCTATGGCTACACCTTC. It codes for CAISESTGIYGYTF.

The chain is built from TRBV9 and TRBJ1-3, with D perhaps TRBD1 (5 bases). Trimming left V 2 bases short and J 0 bases short, with 21 bases between. Per germline, CDR1 SGDLS and CDR2 YYNGEE. The CDR3 runs to 19 residues. CDR3 coding DNA: TGTGCCAGCAGCGTGGGCGGGCCGCACGGGGGGAGCTCTGGAAACACCATATATTTT. Its protein is CASSVGGPHGGSSGNTIYF. The full variable domain, in which reference TRBV9 and TRBJ1-3 provide the parts outside the CDR3, is DSGVTQTPKHLITATGQRVTLRCSPRSGDLSVYWYQQSLDQGLQFLIQYYNGEERAKGNILERFSAQQFPDLHSELNLSSLELGDSALYFCASSVGGPHGGSSGNTIYFGEGSWLTVV.

The chain recombines TRBV5-1 with TRBJ2-2; D is tentatively TRBD1 or TRBD2 (6 bases each). V was clipped by 6 bases and J by 4 bases, with 16 bases between them. CDR1 SGHRS and CDR2 YFSETQ come from the germline V gene. This CDR3 contains 15 residues. CDR3: CASTPEEGVTGELFF. CDR3 nucleotide sequence: TGCGCCAGCACCCCCGAGGAGGGGGTCACCGGGGAGCTGTTTTTT.

The rearrangement uses TRBV7-9 and TRBJ2-3; 10 nucleotides line up with TRBD2. The CDR3 has 18 amino acids. Trimming cost V 4 bases and J 3 bases; bases outside gene matches: 13. Germline V CDR1 and CDR2: SEHNR, FQNEAQ (reference sequence). The DNA for the CDR3 is TGTGCCAGCAGCTCTTATAGCGGGAGGATTAGTTGGACAGATACGCAGTATTTT. Its protein product is CASSSYSGRISWTDTQYF.

V is TRBV14 and J is TRBJ1-1; maybe TRBD1 (6 bases). Deletions cut 2 bases from V and 0 bases from J, with 13 bases between. Germline V gene data show CDR1 as SGHDN and CDR2 as FVKESK. This CDR3 spans 16 amino acids. CDR3 region: CASSQLTGTMNTEAFF. The CDR3 nucleotides are TGTGCCAGCAGCCAACTGACAGGAACCATGAACACTGAAGCTTTCTTT. The full variable domain, with the rest looked up from reference TRBV14 and TRBJ1-1, is EAGVTQFPSHSVIEKGQTVTLRCDPISGHDNLYWYRRVMGKEIKFLLHFVKESKQDESGMPNNRFLAERTGGTYSTLKVQPAELEDSGVYFCASSQLTGTMNTEAFFGQGTRLTVV.

V gene TRBV5-4 combines with J gene TRBJ1-3; D may be TRBD1 (5 bases). V shed 4 bases and J shed 0 bases, with 20 bases lying between them. Germline values: CDR1 SGHNT, CDR2 YYREEE (reference sequence). The CDR3 runs to 18 residues. The chain's CDR3 is CASSTGTERRSSGNTIYF. The CDR3 DNA reads as TGTGCCAGCAGCACGGGGACGGAAAGGCGGAGCTCTGGAAACACCATATATTTT.

V usage is TRBV9 and J usage is TRBJ1-5; D remains unclear. The CDR3 is made up of 13 amino acids. Looked up from germline, CDR1 is SGDLS and CDR2 is YYNGEE. With 3 bases removed from V and 5 bases from J, the gap between germline ends came to 9 bases. The CDR3 region has the DNA TGTGCCAGCAGCGGAGGGCCCGATCAGCCCCAGCATTTT. Protein: CASSGGPDQPQHF.

Worth noting for this clone: The same CDR3 arises from other DNA sequences in this sample as well. This chain uses TRBV7-9 with TRBJ2-3; D gene uncertain. V was trimmed by 3 bases and J by 3 bases, leaving 4 bases between them. Germline V gene lookup returns CDR1 SEHNR and CDR2 FQNEAQ (reference sequence). The CDR3 is 12 residues long. For the CDR3, the DNA is TGTGCCAGCAGCTTGGAAACAGATACGCAGTATTTT. As protein: CASSLETDTQYF.

This chain connects TRBV2 to TRBJ2-4; 11 bases fit TRBD1. Germline V CDR1 and CDR2: SNHLY, FYNNEI. The CDR3 runs 15 residues. After removal of 7 bases from V and 0 bases from J, the junction contained 2 bases not matched to a gene. CDR3 sequence (DNA): TGTGCCAGCAACGGACAGGGGGCAGCCAAAAACATTCAGTACTTC. This encodes CASNGQGAAKNIQYF.

V is TRBV4-1 and J is TRBJ2-1; perhaps TRBD1 as D (5 bases). The CDR3 extends over 14 amino acids. V lost 6 bases to trimming and J lost 7 bases, with 16 bases between them. The germline V gene encodes CDR1 MGHRA and CDR2 YSYEKL. This chain's CDR3 is CASSLSPQGNEQFF. DNA of the CDR3: TGCGCCAGCAGTCTTAGTCCCCAGGGTAATGAGCAGTTCTTC.

DNA of the CDR3: TGTGCCAGCAGCTTATGGTACTCTGGGGCCAACGTCCTGACTTTC. It codes for CASSLWYSGANVLTF. J is TRBJ2-6 and V is TRBV7-2; D remains ambiguous. CDR3 length: 15 amino acids. CDR1 is SGHTA, CDR2 FQGNSA, per germline. V lost 2 bases to trimming and J lost 0 bases, with 5 bases between them.

This chain joins TRBV2 and TRBJ2-7, with D perhaps matching TRBD1 or TRBD2 (6 bases each). V dropped 6 bases and J dropped 6 bases, with 21 bases sitting between them. The V gene's germline CDR1 is SNHLY and CDR2 FYNNEI. The CDR3 runs 15 residues. CDR3: CASRATGTGGGEQYF. In DNA, the CDR3 is TGTGCCAGCAGGGCTACCGGGACCGGAGGGGGCGAGCAGTACTTC.

The gene calls are TRBV10-3 and TRBJ2-5, with TRBD2 matching over 9 bases. Per germline, CDR1 ENHRY and CDR2 SYGVKD. The CDR3 is 15 residues long. Losses at the gene ends were 3 bases for V and 5 bases for J; bases not matched to a gene: 7. CDR3 in amino acids: CAISDLGLARETQYF. The CDR3 nucleotides are TGTGCCATCAGTGACCTCGGACTAGCGCGGGAGACCCAGTACTTC.

This chain links TRBV27 with TRBJ1-1; D ambiguous. Trimming removed 6 bases from V and 5 bases from J, with 13 bases in between. The CDR3 length is 13 residues. From germline, CDR1 is MNHEY and CDR2 SMNVEV (reference sequence). CDR3 DNA: TGTGCCAGCAGGGGATGGGTGGGGACTGAAGCTTTCTTT. Its translation is CASRGWVGTEAFF.

The J gene is TRBJ1-4, the V gene TRBV25-1; D is perhaps TRBD1 (5 bases). This CDR3 has 14 residues. Trimming took 7 bases from V and 4 from J, leaving 13 bases between them. CDR1 MGHDK and CDR2 SYGVNS come from the germline V gene. CDR3 sequence (DNA): TGTGCCAGCACGCCCGGGGCGCTTAATGAAAAACTGTTTTTT. It codes for CASTPGALNEKLFF.

This chain uses TRBV19 with TRBJ1-5; maybe TRBD1 (6 bases). CDR1 is LNHDA and CDR2 is SQIVND in the germline V gene (reference sequence). The V end was cut by 5 bases, the J end by 7 bases, with 18 bases between. This CDR3 region has 15 residues. The chain's CDR3 is CASSGLNRDGQPQHF. CDR3 bases: TGTGCCAGTAGTGGTCTAAACAGGGACGGGCAGCCCCAGCATTTT.

The gene calls are TRBV7-2 and TRBJ1-4; no definite D call. The CDR3 covers 11 residues. Germline CDR1 is SGHTA and CDR2 is FQGNSA. Trimming pared 6 bases from V and 10 bases from J, leaving 9 bases between. The CDR3 here is CASRSTVKLFF. The CDR3 bases are TGTGCCAGCAGGTCAACGGTAAAACTGTTTTTT.

This chain joins TRBV2 and TRBJ1-2, with no clear D. The CDR3 spans 13 residues. The V end lost 2 bases, the J end lost 4 bases, and 8 bases lay between the germline ends. The germline CDR1 and CDR2 sequences are SNHLY and FYNNEI. In DNA form, the CDR3 reads TGTGCCAGCAGTGAATTGCGGTTCTATGGCTACACCTTC. This translates into CASSELRFYGYTF.

The J gene is TRBJ1-2, the V gene TRBV6-1, with D perhaps TRBD1 (6 bases). The CDR3 totals 14 residues. The germline V gene has CDR1 MNHNS and CDR2 SASEGT. V lost 4 bases to trimming and J lost 4 bases, with 13 bases between them. The CDR3 spells CASSASGHGYGYTF. The CDR3, as DNA: TGTGCCAGCAGTGCCTCGGGACACGGCTATGGCTACACCTTC.

The V call is TRBV9, the J call TRBJ1-2, with D perhaps matching TRBD1 (5 bases). This CDR3 contains 14 residues. Germline values: CDR1 SGDLS, CDR2 YYNGEE. Trimming left V 4 bases short and J 2 bases short, with 12 bases between. Written as DNA, the CDR3 is TGTGCCAGCAGCAAAACCGGGACCAACTATGGCTACACCTTC. It specifies CASSKTGTNYGYTF.

V gene TRBV18 combines with J gene TRBJ2-3, with D possibly TRBD1 on 6 matching bases. The CDR3 is 14 residues long. Trimming shortened V by 4 bases and J by 6 bases, and 14 bases separated the two germline ends. The V gene's germline CDR1 is KGHSH and CDR2 LQKENI. The CDR3 nucleotides read TGTGCCAGCTCACAGAACAGGGCGCCCGATACGCAGTATTTT. Its translation: CASSQNRAPDTQYF.

The count of this clone is one. The chain recombines TRBV5-1 with TRBJ2-5, with 9 positions matching TRBD2. J gave up 2 bases and V 0 bases, and 5 bases lay outside the gene matches. Germline V gene sequence: CDR1 SGHRS, CDR2 YFSETQ. The CDR3 runs to 16 residues. This CDR3 reads CASSLAPSGAQETQYF. The CDR3 bases are TGCGCCAGCAGCTTGGCTCCTAGCGGGGCGCAAGAGACCCAGTACTTC.